This T cell receptor (beta chain) came from a study of blood T cell repertoires in COVID-19. Study-wide context: Whether acute or convalescent, the COVID-19 samples came from the United States, Italy and Spain. T cells, B-cell-depleted T cells, or PBMCs supplied cDNA or gDNA.

As processed by the authors: Reference gene primer amplification gave estimated nucleated cell counts. Sequencing was performed with immunoSEQ multiplex PCR; in TCRdb, only in-frame clones are kept and a portion is missing. The V and J calls and clone size come from that table; D and trimming were worked out from the DNA. This sample has more than 85,000 clones; about 75% occur once, and the top ten carry about a sixth. Trimming pared 7 bases from V and 7 bases from J, leaving 20 bases between. From germline, CDR1 is SQVTM and CDR2 ANQGSEA. This CDR3 contains 14 residues. The chain uses TRBV29-1 and TRBJ2-1, with TRBD2 as a possible D gene (5 bases). Sequencing was done on a sample of peripheral blood. The receptor was derived from a woman at least 80 years old with active or convalescent COVID-19. DNA of the CDR3: TGCAGCGGGGCCGGTCCGCTAACGGGGAATGAGCAGTTCTTC. As protein: CSGAGPLTGNEQFF.